The next 16 T cell receptor beta chains were all read from a single sample in a study of human T cells and chemical hapten exposure. MiXCR was run by TCRdb on the RACE reads, yielding one entry per CDR3 protein. The sample lists around 40,000 distinct CDR3 sequences, roughly 13% seen once, with 2% to 2.5% in the top ten. Time point noted: patch test 3, about 24 weeks after DPC sensitization. Treatment in this sample: therapeutic diphenylcyclopropenone sensitization with weekly scalp DPC. Whole blood, unfractionated, served as the material for total RNA extraction. This material consisted of whole blood, taken in connection with sensitization to the hapten diphenylcyclopropenone (DPC). These receptor sequences come from a woman in her forties with alopecia areata. Some clones in this sample may be carry-over from other donors' samples.

This clonotype was counted between two and nine times. V is TRBV7-2 and J is TRBJ1-6; D not resolved. Trimming left V 3 bases short and J 9 bases short, with 6 bases between. The CDR3 extends over 12 amino acids. Germline V gives CDR1 SGHTA, CDR2 FQGNSA. The DNA of the CDR3 is TGTGCCAGCAGCTTGTACGGTTCACCCCTCCACTTT. Amino acids: CASSLYGSPLHF.

This clonotype has only a few counts. The chain has TRBV28 and TRBJ1-2; D unclear. V shed 6 bases and J shed 7 bases, with 18 bases lying between them. The CDR3 sequence is 14 residues long. Germline V gene lookup returns CDR1 MDHEN and CDR2 SYDVKM. CDR3 sequence reads: CASSLNGPTVGYTF. The CDR3 DNA sequence: TGTGCCAGCAGCCTAAACGGTCCTACGGTTGGCTACACCTTC.

This clonotype was counted a single time. The chain employs TRBV10-1 and TRBJ2-1; D gene ambiguous. V lost 0 bases and J 10 bases, leaving 13 bases between the germline ends. The CDR3 loop spans 14 amino acids. The germline V gene has CDR1 WNHNN and CDR2 SYGVQD (reference sequence). CDR3 DNA sequence: TGCGCCAGCAGTGAGTCCATAGGGCCCCAAGAGCAGTTCTTC. Translation: CASSESIGPQEQFF.

This clonotype was seen ten or more times. The J gene is TRBJ1-4, the V gene TRBV5-1, with D possibly matching TRBD1 (6 bases). The germline V and J ends were trimmed by 7 bases and 0 bases, with 13 bases remaining between them. CDR3 size: 15 residues. The germline gives CDR1 SGHRS, CDR2 YFSETQ. This CDR3 reads CASRIGQSTNEKLFF. CDR3 coding DNA: TGCGCCAGCCGTATTGGACAGTCAACTAATGAAAAACTGTTTTTT.

This chain uses TRBV15 with TRBJ1-1; D is possibly TRBD1 (6 bases). CDR3 size: 17 residues. V was shortened by 5 bases and J by 1 base, with 20 bases between the two germline ends. Germline-derived CDR1 and CDR2 are LNHNV and YYDKDF (reference sequence). CDR3 sequence (DNA): TGTGCCACCAGCGGGCGCCGACTACAGGGCCCGAACACTGAAGCTTTCTTT. It codes for CATSGRRLQGPNTEAFF.

This clonotype showed up many times. The chain recombines TRBV21-1 with TRBJ2-5; no DNA check was done on the table's D call, TRBD2. TRBV21-1 is classified as a pseudogene. The length of the CDR3 is 16 residues. Here the CDR3 DNA reads TGTGCCAGCAGCAAAGTTACGCGGGAGGGAAAAGAGACCCAGTACTTC. Protein: CASSKVTREGKETQYF.

This clonotype was found many times. The chain is built from TRBV30 and TRBJ2-4, with D possibly being TRBD1 or TRBD2 (5 bases each). Trimming removed 5 bases at V and 0 bases at J, with 8 bases between. CDR3 length: 13 amino acids. Germline CDR1 and CDR2: GTSNPN and SVGIG (reference sequence). CDR3 sequence (DNA): TGTGCCTGGGAGGGGTTAGCCAAAAACATTCAGTACTTC. Translated, it gives CAWEGLAKNIQYF.

This chain uses TRBV7-9 with TRBJ2-7; D unresolved. Trimming left V 2 bases short and J 3 bases short, with 8 bases between. The CDR3 consists of 13 residues. The germline V gene encodes CDR1 SEHNR and CDR2 FQNEAQ (reference sequence). The CDR3 DNA reads TGTGCCAGCAGCTTAATTAGGGACTACGAGCAGTACTTC. It is translated as CASSLIRDYEQYF.

This clonotype has a handful of counts. J is TRBJ1-1 and V is TRBV12-3 or TRBV12-4, with a possible D match to TRBD1 (6 bases). The length of the CDR3 is 13 residues. Trimming took off 6 bases at V and 3 bases at J, with 11 bases between the two ends. CDR3 region: CASSVGGDTEAFF. The CDR3 DNA reads TGTGCCAGCAGCGTAGGGGGGGACACTGAAGCTTTCTTT.

This clonotype has a count of ten or more. The rearrangement links TRBV6-6 to TRBJ1-1; D may be TRBD1 (5 bases). The CDR3 length is 12 residues. V lost 6 bases and J 4 bases, leaving 9 bases between the germline ends. Germline V CDR1 and CDR2: MNHNY, SVGAGI (reference sequence). CDR3 nucleotides: TGTGCCAGCAGCTCGGGGGGCACTGAAGCTTTCTTT. It specifies CASSSGGTEAFF.

J is TRBJ1-2 and V is TRBV27; TRBD1 matches at 9 bases. J was trimmed by 8 bases and V by 5 bases; bases with no gene match: 3. There are 12 residues in the CDR3. The germline gives CDR1 MNHEY, CDR2 SMNVEV (reference sequence). The CDR3 coding sequence is TGTGCCAGCAGTCCGGGACAGGGCGGCTACACCTTC. This encodes CASSPGQGGYTF.

This clonotype was detected only a few times. This chain connects TRBV12-3 or TRBV12-4 to TRBJ2-2; TRBD1 agrees at 10 bases. The CDR3 has 15 residues. J was trimmed by 3 bases and V by 5 bases; bases with no gene match: 3. CDR3 DNA sequence: TGTGCCAGCAGTACCGGGACAGGGGACACCGGGGAGCTGTTTTTT. It codes for CASSTGTGDTGELFF.

In its sample, this clonotype was seen a few times. V gene TRBV10-3 combines with J gene TRBJ2-7; D not certain. This CDR3 is 14 amino acids long. Trimming stripped 4 bases from V and 2 bases from J, with 12 bases between. In germline, CDR1 is ENHRY, CDR2 SYGVKD. The CDR3 DNA sequence: TGTGCCATCAGTGCAAGGAGCCCCACCTACGAGCAGTACTTC. This translates into CAISARSPTYEQYF.

The chain links TRBV6-5 to TRBJ2-3; D is unresolved. Trimming stripped 0 bases from V and 1 base from J, with 14 bases between. Germline V gene lookup returns CDR1 MNHEY and CDR2 SVGAGI. This CDR3 spans 17 amino acids. CDR3 sequence (DNA): TGTGCCAGCAGTTACTCGATGAACCTAGTAGGCACAGATACGCAGTATTTT. Translation gives CASSYSMNLVGTDTQYF.

This clonotype has at least ten counts. The rearrangement links TRBV10-3 to TRBJ1-1, with D unresolved. V lost 2 bases to trimming and J lost 6 bases, with 16 bases between them. The V gene's germline CDR1 is ENHRY and CDR2 SYGVKD. The CDR3 extends over 15 amino acids. The CDR3 region has the DNA TGTGCCATCAGTGAGATTAGGGCAGAGGCCCCTGAAGCTTTCTTT. It translates to CAISEIRAEAPEAFF.

The gene calls are TRBV5-1 and TRBJ2-7, with 8 positions matching TRBD1. The CDR3 extends over 14 amino acids. Germline V lookup: CDR1 SGHRS, CDR2 YFSETQ. The junction had 6 bases not matched to a gene; V was cut back by 6 bases and J by 1 base. The CDR3, as DNA: TGCGCCAGCAAAATCCAGGGGGCATCCTACGAGCAGTACTTC. This sequence encodes CASKIQGASYEQYF.